This TCR beta chain was recorded in a study of blood T cell repertoires in COVID-19. Using immunoSEQ multiplex PCR, the repertoire was profiled, and TCRdb retains in-frame clones only, with some absent. Among 200,000 to 250,000 clones, approximately 85% were seen once, and the ten largest hold about 5.1%. Germline V CDR1 and CDR2: LGHDT, YNNKEL (reference sequence). The J segment lost 3 bases and the V segment lost 0 bases, leaving 3 bases of the junction unmatched. This CDR3 region has 15 residues. This receptor was identified in a man over 45 with COVID-19, enrolled during active disease. V gene TRBV3-1 (or the pseudogene TRBV3-2) combines with J gene TRBJ2-7, with 9 bases matching TRBD1. Source material: peripheral blood. In DNA form, the CDR3 reads TGTGCCAGCAGCCAAGAGTTGGGACAGGGCTACGAGCAGTACTTC. Translation: CASSQELGQGYEQYF.